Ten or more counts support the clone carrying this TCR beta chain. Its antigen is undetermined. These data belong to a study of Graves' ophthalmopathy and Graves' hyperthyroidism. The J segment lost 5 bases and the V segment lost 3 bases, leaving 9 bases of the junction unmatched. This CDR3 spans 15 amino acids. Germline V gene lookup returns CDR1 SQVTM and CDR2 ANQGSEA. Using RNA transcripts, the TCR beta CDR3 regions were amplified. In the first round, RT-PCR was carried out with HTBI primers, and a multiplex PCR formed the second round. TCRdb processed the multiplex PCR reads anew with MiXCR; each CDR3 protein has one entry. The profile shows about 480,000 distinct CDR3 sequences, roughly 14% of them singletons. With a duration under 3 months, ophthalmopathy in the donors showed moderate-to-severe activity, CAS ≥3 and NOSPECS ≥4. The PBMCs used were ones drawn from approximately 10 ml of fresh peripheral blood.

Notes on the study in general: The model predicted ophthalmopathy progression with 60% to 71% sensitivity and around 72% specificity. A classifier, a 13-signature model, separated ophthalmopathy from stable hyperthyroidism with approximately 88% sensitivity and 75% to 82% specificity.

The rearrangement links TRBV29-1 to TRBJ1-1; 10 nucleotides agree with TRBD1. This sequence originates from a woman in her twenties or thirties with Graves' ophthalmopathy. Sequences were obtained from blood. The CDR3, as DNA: TGCAGCGTTGACGGGACAGGGGCCCAGGGGACTGAAGCTTTCTTT. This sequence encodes CSVDGTGAQGTEAFF.